This T cell receptor beta chain stems from a study of CD8+CD57+ T cells in acquired aplastic anemia. Points from the study as a whole: Patients versus controls showed no significant CD8+ Simpson's diversity difference.

Investigators profiled TCR beta VDJ and CDR3 from genomic DNA template. TCRdb re-called the reads through MiXCR, storing one row per CDR3 protein. The table records about 220,000 distinct CDR3 sequences, 34% of them present only once. This clonotype has ten or more counts. Its antigen is as yet unknown. Germline CDR1 and CDR2: LNHDA and SQIVND (reference sequence). This CDR3 comprises 17 residues. Trimming removed 3 bases from V and 1 base from J, with 18 bases in between. Material: sorted CD4+, CD8+, or CD8+CD57+ T cells (not recorded which) from PBMCs. This chain joins TRBV19 and TRBJ1-1; D unresolved. This TCR was recovered from a human donor in good health, serving as a control. CDR3 coding DNA: TGTGCCAGTAGTATGAGGTTCGGATCTCATTCGAACACTGAAGCTTTCTTT. Amino acids: CASSMRFGSHSNTEAFF. The variable domain in full, completed from reference TRBV19 and TRBJ1-1, reads DGGITQSPKYLFRKEGQNVTLSCEQNLNHDAMYWYRQDPGQGLRLIYYSQIVNDFQKGDIAEGYSVSREKKESFPLTVTSAQKNPTAFYLCASSMRFGSHSNTEAFFGQGTRLTVV.